This entry concerns a single T cell receptor beta chain. This entry belongs to a study of T cell changes during pregnancy in multiple sclerosis. The CDR3 contains 13 residues. V was cut by 4 bases and J by 6 bases, with 12 bases left in between. Germline V lookup: CDR1 MRHNA, CDR2 SNTAGT. Produced via immunoSEQ multiplex PCR; TCRdb's table is partial and in-frame only. The table has some 80,000 clones, 90% to 95% seen once. The genes are TRBV6-4 and TRBJ2-5; perhaps TRBD2 as D (5 bases). The TCR sequence derives from a female donor with multiple sclerosis, enrolled in a pregnancy study. Material: peripheral blood, obtained in the second trimester of pregnancy. CDR3 protein: CASSGGEGKTQYF. The CDR3 nucleotides are TGTGCCAGCAGTGGCGGAGAGGGTAAGACCCAGTACTTC.